This entry describes one TCR beta chain. Primers: 60 Vbeta forward and 13 Jbeta reverse. As originally analysed: Roughly 10 million shared chains were among 80 million or so unique TCR beta chains counted in a later analysis. Assay used: immunoSEQ multiplex PCR; TCRdb lists only in-frame clones, some missing. That table furnishes V, J and clone size, whereas the DNA furnished D and trimming. This table lists tens of thousands of clones. This sample stems from a study of cytomegalovirus exposure and HLA in healthy donors. Trimming at V came to 6 bases and at J to 2 bases, leaving 4 bases not matched to a gene. The V gene's germline CDR1 is SNHLY and CDR2 FYNNEI. The CDR3 totals 14 residues.

This clonotype was obtained from a man aged 45-60 years in good health and CMV-seropositive. Specimen: PBMCs. This chain uses TRBV2 with TRBJ1-5; 7 positions match TRBD1. The CDR3 DNA is TGTGCCAGCAGGGGGACAGTGGGCAATCAGCCCCAGCATTTT. Amino acid sequence: CASRGTVGNQPQHF.